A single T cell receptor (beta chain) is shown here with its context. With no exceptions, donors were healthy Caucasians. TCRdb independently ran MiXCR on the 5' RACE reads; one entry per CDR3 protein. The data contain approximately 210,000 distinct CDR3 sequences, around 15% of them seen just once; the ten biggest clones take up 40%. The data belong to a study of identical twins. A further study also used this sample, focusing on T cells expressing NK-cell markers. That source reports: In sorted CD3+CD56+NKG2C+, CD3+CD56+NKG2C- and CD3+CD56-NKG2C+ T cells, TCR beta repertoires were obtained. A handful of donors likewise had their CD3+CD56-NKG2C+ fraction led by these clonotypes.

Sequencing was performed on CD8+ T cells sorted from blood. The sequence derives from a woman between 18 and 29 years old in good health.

This CDR3 is CASSYGGYGYTF. CDR3 coding DNA: TGTGCCAGCAGTTATGGAGGGTATGGCTACACCTTC. The V gene is TRBV6-5, the J gene TRBJ1-2; the D is unclear. CDR3 length: 12 amino acids. The germline V gene has CDR1 MNHEY and CDR2 SVGAGI. V lost 3 bases, J lost 5 bases, and 7 bases lay in between.